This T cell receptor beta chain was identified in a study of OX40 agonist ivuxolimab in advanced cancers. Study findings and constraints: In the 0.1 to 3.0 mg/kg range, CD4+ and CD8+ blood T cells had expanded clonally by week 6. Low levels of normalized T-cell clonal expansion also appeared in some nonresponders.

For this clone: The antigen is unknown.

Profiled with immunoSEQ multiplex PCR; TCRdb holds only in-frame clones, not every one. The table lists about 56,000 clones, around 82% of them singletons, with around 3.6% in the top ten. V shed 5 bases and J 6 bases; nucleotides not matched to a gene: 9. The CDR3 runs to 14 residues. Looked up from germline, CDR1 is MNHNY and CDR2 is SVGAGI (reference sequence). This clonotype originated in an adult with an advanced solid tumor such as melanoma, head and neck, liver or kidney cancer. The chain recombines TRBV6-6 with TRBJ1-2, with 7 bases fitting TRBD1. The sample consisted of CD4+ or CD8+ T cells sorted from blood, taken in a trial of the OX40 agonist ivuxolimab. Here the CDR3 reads CASSRHRGMDGYTF. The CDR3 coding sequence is TGTGCCAGCAGTAGACACAGGGGTATGGATGGCTACACCTTC.